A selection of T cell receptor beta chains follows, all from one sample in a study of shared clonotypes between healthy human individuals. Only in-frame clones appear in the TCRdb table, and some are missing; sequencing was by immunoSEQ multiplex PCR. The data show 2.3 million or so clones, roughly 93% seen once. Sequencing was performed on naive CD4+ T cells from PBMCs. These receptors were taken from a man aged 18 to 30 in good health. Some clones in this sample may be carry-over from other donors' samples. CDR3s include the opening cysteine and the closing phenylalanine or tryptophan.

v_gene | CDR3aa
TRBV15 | CATSTDRAEAFF
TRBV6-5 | CASSYSGQGEWPQHF
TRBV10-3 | CAISGDQGFGYTF
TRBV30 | CAWSVDRGRYGYTF
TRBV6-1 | CASRTGQGTDTQYF
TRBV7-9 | CASSSRRQGHTIYF
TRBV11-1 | CASSLSTLSGNTIYF
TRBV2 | CASSDLTAQPQHF
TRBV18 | CASSWDNYGYTF
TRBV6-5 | CASSRQSLYNEQFF
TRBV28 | CASSLGLGQGKTGELFF
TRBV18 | CASSPRTGDGYTF
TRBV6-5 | CASSYTTGTGIEYF
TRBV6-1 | CASSDLRSGGDTQYF
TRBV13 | CASSWDRATGTQYF
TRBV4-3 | CASSRGLAGDGTGELFF
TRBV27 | CASSSSGRGYNEQFF
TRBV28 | CASRLPTRDRGPSWEKLFF
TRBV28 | CAIRRGQGEQYF
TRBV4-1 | CASSTRQGTGVEKLFF
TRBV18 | CASSRAGVNTEAFF
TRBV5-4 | CASSSKAPGELFF
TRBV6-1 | CASSRQGTYEQYF
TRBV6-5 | CASSYRGFEQFF
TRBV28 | CATKLSSGGRTYEQYF
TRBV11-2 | CASRGGSGAVSYEQYF
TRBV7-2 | CASSSSGGPFEQYF
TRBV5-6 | CASSLEWSRYNEQFF
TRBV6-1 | CASSNGQGNYGYTF
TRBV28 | CASSLLVYREAFF
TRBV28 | CASSSPGGADTQYF
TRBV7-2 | CASSPRQGGQPQHF
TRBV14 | CASSHRAGPSYEQYF
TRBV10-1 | CATTISAGVGQETQYF
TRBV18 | CASSPPFGGPGEQYF
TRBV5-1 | CASTLGLAGNNEQFF
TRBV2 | CASTTLRGDYNEQFF
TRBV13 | CASSSTGSGANVLTF